These 28 T cell receptor beta chains originate from one sample sequenced in a study of cytomegalovirus exposure and HLA in healthy donors. The primer mix had 60 Vbeta and 13 Jbeta primers. This table comes from immunoSEQ multiplex PCR, and its TCRdb copy is limited to in-frame clones, with some not included. The data hold 180,000 or so clones, with 77% observed a single time. The sample taken for sequencing was PBMCs. The receptors come from a man aged 18 to 30 in good health and CMV-seronegative.

This clone showed up just once. The V and J genes are TRBV6-5 and TRBJ1-5; D might be TRBD1 (6 bases). Germline V gene lookup returns CDR1 MNHEY and CDR2 SVGAGI. V lost 6 bases, J lost 4 bases, and 10 bases lay in between. The CDR3 length is 13 residues. The CDR3 DNA is TGTGCCAGCAGCAGGGGTGGAAATCAGCCCCAGCATTTT. Translation: CASSRGGNQPQHF.

This clone was found once. The rearrangement links TRBV30 to TRBJ2-5, with 8 bases identical to TRBD2. Germline values: CDR1 GTSNPN, CDR2 SVGIG (reference sequence). This CDR3 has 15 amino acids. V dropped 4 bases and J dropped 2; count of bases not matched to a gene: 9. CDR3 DNA: TGTGCCTGGAAGCTCCGCGGGAGGTCGCAAGAGACCCAGTACTTC. This codes for CAWKLRGRSQETQYF.

The CDR3 DNA sequence: TGCGCCAGCAGCCAAGAACACGTCGCCTCCTATAATTCACCCCTCCACTTT. It encodes CASSQEHVASYNSPLHF. The chain employs TRBV4-3 and TRBJ1-6; no definite D call. Germline assignment: CDR1 LGHNA and CDR2 YSLEER. CDR3 length equals 17 residues. V lost 0 bases and J lost 0, with 9 bases in between.

This clone was picked up a small number of times. The rearrangement links TRBV6-6 to TRBJ2-2; D remains unclear. The V and J ends lost 6 bases and 4 bases respectively, with 12 bases between them. The CDR3 has 14 residues. CDR1 is MNHNY, CDR2 SVGAGI, per germline (reference sequence). CDR3 residues: CASRLSLTTGELFF. The DNA of the CDR3 is TGTGCCAGCAGGCTATCGCTTACCACCGGGGAGCTGTTTTTT.

V is TRBV5-1 and J is TRBJ2-2; 10 nucleotides line up with TRBD1. Germline CDR1 reads SGHRS; CDR2 reads YFSETQ. J was trimmed by 5 bases and V by 8 bases; bases with no gene match: 9. This CDR3 is built from 15 residues. The CDR3, as DNA: TGCGCCAGTACCGGGACAGGGGTGCGAACCGGGGAGCTGTTTTTT. It specifies CASTGTGVRTGELFF.

This chain connects TRBV4-1 to TRBJ2-3; 7 bases are a match to TRBD2. The CDR3 is 16 residues long. V lost 3 bases, J lost 7 bases, and 13 bases stayed unmatched. Germline V gene lookup returns CDR1 MGHRA and CDR2 YSYEKL. The CDR3 bases are TGCGCCAGCAGCCACCCCCAGGGTGGGGGGGTCTATACGCAGTATTTT. Its translation: CASSHPQGGGVYTQYF.

The V and J genes are TRBV7-3 and TRBJ1-3; D gene ambiguous. Between the trimmed V and J ends, which lost 1 base and 4 bases, there was a span of 14 bases. The CDR3 is made up of 16 amino acids. CDR1 SGHTA and CDR2 FQGTGA come from the germline V gene. This CDR3 reads CASSLNLTPRGNTIYF. For the CDR3, the DNA is TGTGCCAGCAGCTTAAACTTGACTCCCCGGGGAAACACCATATATTTT.

The chain links TRBV30 to TRBJ1-2; the match to TRBD1 covers 7 bases. V was pared by 2 bases and J by 8 bases, with 8 bases of the junction left unmatched. The germline V gene has CDR1 GTSNPN and CDR2 SVGIG (reference sequence). The CDR3 is 13 amino acids. CDR3 nucleotides: TGTGCCTGGAGTCAATCGACAGGGTCGGGCTACACCTTC. Its translation is CAWSQSTGSGYTF.

This clone appeared a single time. V and J are TRBV5-6 and TRBJ1-5; 10 positions agree with TRBD1. CDR1 is SGHDT, CDR2 YYEEEE, per germline. The length of the CDR3 is 16 residues. J gave up 4 bases and V 4 bases, and 8 bases lay outside the gene matches. The CDR3 reads CASSPSGQGNNQPQHF. CDR3 coding DNA: TGTGCCAGCAGCCCCTCGGGACAGGGGAATAATCAGCCCCAGCATTTT.

The chain couples TRBV7-2 to TRBJ1-6, with TRBD1 matching 10 bases. With 5 bases clipped from V and 4 bases from J, the junction kept 8 bases outside the gene matches. The CDR3 is made up of 17 amino acids. CDR1 is SGHTA, CDR2 FQGNSA, per germline. Written as DNA, the CDR3 is TGTGCCAGCAGCCCAAGACAGGGGGCCTTTTATAATTCACCCCTCCACTTT. This gives the protein CASSPRQGAFYNSPLHF.

The V gene is TRBV7-2, the J gene TRBJ1-4; no definite D call. CDR1 is SGHTA and CDR2 is FQGNSA in the germline V gene. V was trimmed by 1 base and J by 7 bases, leaving 13 bases between them. The CDR3 is 15 residues long. The chain's CDR3 is CASSLEGRVIEKLFF. CDR3 bases: TGTGCCAGCAGCTTAGAAGGGAGAGTGATTGAAAAACTGTTTTTT.

The chain has TRBV19 and TRBJ1-2; 7 positions match TRBD1. V shed 10 bases and J 4 bases; nucleotides not matched to a gene: 18. Germline values: CDR1 LNHDA, CDR2 SQIVND (reference sequence). This CDR3 has 16 amino acids. The CDR3 DNA is TGTGCCACCCGGGTGACAGGGATGTCTGGGATCTATGGCTACACCTTC. Protein product: CATRVTGMSGIYGYTF.

This chain links TRBV30 with TRBJ1-6, with D unclear. V lost 0 bases and J lost 7, with 10 bases in between. The CDR3 covers 14 residues. Germline V gives CDR1 GTSNPN, CDR2 SVGIG (reference sequence). CDR3 sequence: CAWSVLGGNSPLHF. CDR3 DNA sequence: TGTGCCTGGAGTGTACTTGGCGGAAATTCACCCCTCCACTTT.

V is TRBV5-6 and J is TRBJ2-3; D gene unclear. Germline V gives CDR1 SGHDT, CDR2 YYEEEE. This CDR3 has 13 amino acids. V was trimmed by 0 bases and J by 6 bases, leaving 8 bases between them. CDR3 loop: CASSLGRYDTQYF. The CDR3 coding sequence is TGTGCCAGCAGCTTGGGCAGGTACGATACGCAGTATTTT.

This chain connects TRBV11-3 to TRBJ2-2; no clear D. Germline CDR1 SGHNT, CDR2 YENEEA. V was trimmed by 4 bases and J by 1 base, leaving 7 bases between them. The CDR3 runs 14 residues. CDR3 DNA sequence: TGTGCCAGCAGCTACCACAGGAACACCGGGGAGCTGTTTTTT. Protein sequence: CASSYHRNTGELFF.

The chain is built from TRBV7-9 and TRBJ2-7, with TRBD1 matching 11 bases. Germline loops: CDR1 SEHNR, CDR2 FQNEAQ (reference sequence). Trimming removed 10 bases from V and 1 base from J; junction bases left unmatched: 6. CDR3 length equals 14 residues. The CDR3 nucleotides are TGTGCCACCCTTGGACAGGGGGCGTCCTACGAGCAGTACTTC. Its protein is CATLGQGASYEQYF. Drawing the rest from reference TRBV7-9 and TRBJ2-7, the complete variable domain is DTGVSQNPRHKITKRGQNVTFRCDPISEHNRLYWYRQTLGQGPEFLTYFQNEAQLEKSRLLSDRFSAERPKGSFSTLEIQRTEQGDSAMYLCATLGQGASYEQYFGPGTRLTVT.

The V gene is TRBV7-6, the J gene TRBJ1-1; perhaps TRBD1 as D (5 bases). The CDR3 spans 13 residues. Trimming left V 5 bases short and J 5 bases short, with 12 bases between. Germline V gives CDR1 SGHVS, CDR2 FNYEAQ. The CDR3: CASSVAGRTEAFF. In DNA, the CDR3 is TGTGCCAGCAGCGTCGCAGGGAGGACTGAAGCTTTCTTT.

The genes are TRBV2 and TRBJ1-1, with a weak D call TRBD1 (6 bases). In germline, CDR1 is SNHLY, CDR2 FYNNEI. Trimming removed 5 bases from V and 10 bases from J, with 14 bases in between. The CDR3 extends over 12 amino acids. The CDR3 bases are TGTGCCAGCAGTCCCCAGGGGCGGGTAGCTTTCTTT. Protein product: CASSPQGRVAFF.

The V and J genes are TRBV9 and TRBJ2-2, with TRBD2 matching 8 bases. CDR1 SGDLS and CDR2 YYNGEE come from the germline V gene. Trimming cost V 1 base and J 0 bases; bases outside gene matches: 5. CDR3 length equals 17 residues. The DNA of the CDR3 is TGTGCCAGCAGCGTACCCCCTAGCGGGCCGAACACCGGGGAGCTGTTTTTT. It is translated as CASSVPPSGPNTGELFF. The variable domain in full, with the rest retrieved from reference TRBV9 and TRBJ2-2, is DSGVTQTPKHLITATGQRVTLRCSPRSGDLSVYWYQQSLDQGLQFLIQYYNGEERAKGNILERFSAQQFPDLHSELNLSSLELGDSALYFCASSVPPSGPNTGELFFGEGSRLTVL.

J is TRBJ2-1 and V is TRBV7-9; 7 positions match TRBD2. V lost 9 bases, J lost 5 bases, and 7 bases stayed unmatched. CDR3 length: 13 residues. The germline V gene encodes CDR1 SEHNR and CDR2 FQNEAQ (reference sequence). The chain's CDR3 is CASSLADNNEQFF. For the CDR3, the DNA is TGTGCCAGTTCTCTAGCGGACAACAATGAGCAGTTCTTC.

The V and J genes are TRBV7-9 and TRBJ2-7, with D possibly matching TRBD1 (6 bases). There are 13 residues in the CDR3. Trimming stripped 1 base from V and 5 bases from J, with 9 bases between. The germline gives CDR1 SEHNR, CDR2 FQNEAQ (reference sequence). The CDR3 is CASSLGGLNEQYF. The CDR3 nucleotides are TGTGCCAGCAGCTTAGGGGGGCTTAACGAGCAGTACTTC. Combining the CDR3 with reference TRBV7-9 and TRBJ2-7 gives the whole variable domain DTGVSQNPRHKITKRGQNVTFRCDPISEHNRLYWYRQTLGQGPEFLTYFQNEAQLEKSRLLSDRFSAERPKGSFSTLEIQRTEQGDSAMYLCASSLGGLNEQYFGPGTRLTVT.

This chain connects TRBV6-6 to TRBJ1-5, with D perhaps TRBD1 (6 bases). CDR3 length: 13 amino acids. Trimming pared 10 bases from V and 5 bases from J, leaving 15 bases between. From germline, CDR1 is MNHNY and CDR2 SVGAGI (reference sequence). Here the CDR3 DNA reads TGTGCCACCCATCGGAAGGGGGATCAGCCCCAGCATTTT. It codes for CATHRKGDQPQHF.

The chain has TRBV18 and TRBJ2-4, with D maybe TRBD2 (5 bases). V was trimmed by 2 bases and J by 1 base, leaving 9 bases between them. The germline V gene encodes CDR1 KGHSH and CDR2 LQKENI. The CDR3 is 15 residues long. CDR3: CASSPGRGAKNIQYF. The CDR3 DNA reads TGTGCCAGCTCACCAGGGAGAGGTGCCAAAAACATTCAGTACTTC.

The chain's CDR3 is CASSSGDIHLNTEAFF. For the CDR3, the DNA is TGCGCCAGCAGCTCCGGGGACATACATTTGAACACTGAAGCTTTCTTT. The rearrangement uses TRBV5-1 and TRBJ1-1; a weak D match, TRBD1 (6 bases). The germline CDR1 and CDR2 sequences are SGHRS and YFSETQ. The CDR3 runs to 16 residues. Trimming removed 3 bases from V and 0 bases from J, with 15 bases in between.

This clone has a handful of counts. The rearrangement links TRBV5-6 to TRBJ2-5; D perhaps matches TRBD2 (5 bases). Per germline, CDR1 SGHDT and CDR2 YYEEEE. CDR3 length equals 13 residues. The V gene lost 0 bases and the J gene lost 4 bases, with 7 bases spanning the gap. DNA for the CDR3: TGTGCCAGCAGCTTGGACACTAGAGAGACCCAGTACTTC. Encoded protein: CASSLDTRETQYF.

The chain carries TRBV4-2 and TRBJ2-7; 7 nucleotides align to TRBD2. The CDR3 extends over 12 amino acids. V was pared by 4 bases and J by 6 bases, with 3 bases of the junction left unmatched. Germline CDR1 is LGHNA and CDR2 is YNFKEQ. The CDR3 DNA sequence: TGTGCCAGCAGCCGCCCGGGGGGCGAGCAGTACTTC. This gives the protein CASSRPGGEQYF.

V gene TRBV18 combines with J gene TRBJ2-3, with a possible D match to TRBD1 (6 bases). Trimming stripped 1 base from V and 0 bases from J, with 11 bases between. In germline, CDR1 is KGHSH, CDR2 LQKENI. CDR3 length: 16 residues. The CDR3 here is CASSPLKDSSTDTQYF. The DNA of the CDR3 is TGTGCCAGCTCACCACTCAAGGACAGTAGCACAGATACGCAGTATTTT.

The chain combines TRBV25-1 with TRBJ1-1; TRBD1 agrees at 8 bases. V shed 3 bases and J 4 bases; nucleotides not matched to a gene: 4. The germline V gene has CDR1 MGHDK and CDR2 SYGVNS. This CDR3 is 14 amino acids long. CDR3 nucleotide sequence: TGTGCCAGCAGTGAGAGTGACAGGGGCACTGAAGCTTTCTTT. This encodes CASSESDRGTEAFF.